This T cell receptor (beta chain) was captured in a study of T cells after yellow fever vaccination. Generation of TCR cDNA used 5'RACE template switching (which added a universal primer site and UMIs). TCRdb passed the 5' RACE reads through MiXCR, listing each CDR3 protein once. This repertoire shows 150,000 to 200,000 distinct CDR3 sequences, about 7% found once; its top ten account for roughly 2.5%. The CDR3 runs to 15 residues. Germline CDR1 is SEHNR and CDR2 is FQNEAQ (reference sequence). The junction had 5 bases not matched to a gene; V was cut back by 5 bases and J by 5 bases. This clonotype was recorded many times. Its antigen remains unidentified. Regarding the study as a whole: Any FACS-sorted repertoire could hold abundant clonotypes that contaminate it from the bulk population. Post-booster repertoires contained most primary-vaccination clones again (roughly 97% CD4, approximately 88% CD8). Across the CD4 and CD8 compartments, a small share of clonotypes was present in both.

The TCR originated in a man aged 18 to 30 who received the YFV17D yellow fever vaccine. This specimen was CD4+ T cells sorted from PBMCs, taken around 5 days after the first yellow fever vaccination. The genes are TRBV7-9 and TRBJ2-5; 13 positions agree with TRBD2. CDR3 DNA sequence: TGTGCCAGCAGCCCGGGACTAGCGGGGTTGGAGACCCAGTACTTC. It codes for CASSPGLAGLETQYF.